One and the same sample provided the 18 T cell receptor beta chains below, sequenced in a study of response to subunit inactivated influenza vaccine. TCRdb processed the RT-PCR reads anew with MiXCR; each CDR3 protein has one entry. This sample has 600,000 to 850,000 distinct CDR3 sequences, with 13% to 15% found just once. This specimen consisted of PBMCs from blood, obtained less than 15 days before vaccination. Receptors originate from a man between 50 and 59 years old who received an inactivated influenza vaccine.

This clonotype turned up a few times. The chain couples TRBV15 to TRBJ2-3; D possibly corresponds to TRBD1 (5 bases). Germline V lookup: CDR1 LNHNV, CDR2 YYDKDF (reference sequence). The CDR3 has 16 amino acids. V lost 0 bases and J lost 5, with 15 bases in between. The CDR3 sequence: CATSRDLAQGIDTQYF. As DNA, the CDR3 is TGTGCCACCAGCAGAGATCTGGCGCAGGGAATAGATACGCAGTATTTT. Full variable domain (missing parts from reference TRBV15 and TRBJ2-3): DAMVIQNPRYQVTQFGKPVTLSCSQTLNHNVMYWYQQKSSQAPKLLFHYYDKDFNNEADTPDNFQSRRPNTSFCFLDIRSPGLGDTAMYLCATSRDLAQGIDTQYFGPGTRLTVL.

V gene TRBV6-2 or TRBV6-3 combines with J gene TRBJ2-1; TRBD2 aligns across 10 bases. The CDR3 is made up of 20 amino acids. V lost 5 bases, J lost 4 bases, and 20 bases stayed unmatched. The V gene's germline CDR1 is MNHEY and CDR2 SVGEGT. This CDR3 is CASSPRRLAGSGRRYNEQFF. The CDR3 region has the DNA TGTGCCAGCAGTCCTAGGCGACTAGCGGGCTCCGGGAGACGGTACAATGAGCAGTTCTTC.

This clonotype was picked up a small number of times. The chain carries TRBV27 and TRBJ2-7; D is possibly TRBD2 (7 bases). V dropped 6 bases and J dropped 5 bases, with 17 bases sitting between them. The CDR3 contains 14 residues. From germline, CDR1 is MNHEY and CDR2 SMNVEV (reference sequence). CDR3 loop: CASRFLGRGDEQYF. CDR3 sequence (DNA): TGTGCCAGCAGGTTCCTGGGGAGGGGGGACGAGCAGTACTTC.

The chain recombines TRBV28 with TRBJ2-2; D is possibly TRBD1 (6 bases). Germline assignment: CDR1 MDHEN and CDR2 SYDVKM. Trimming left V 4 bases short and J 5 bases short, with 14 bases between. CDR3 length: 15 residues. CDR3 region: CASSWMDRTTGELFF. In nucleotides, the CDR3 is TGTGCCAGCAGTTGGATGGACAGAACGACCGGGGAGCTGTTTTTT.

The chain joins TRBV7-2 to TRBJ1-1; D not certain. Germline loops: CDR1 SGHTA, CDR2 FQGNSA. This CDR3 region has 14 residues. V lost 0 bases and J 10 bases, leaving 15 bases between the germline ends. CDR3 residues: CASSLAWGTSVAFF. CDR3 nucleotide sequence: TGTGCCAGCAGCTTAGCATGGGGAACGTCTGTAGCTTTCTTT.

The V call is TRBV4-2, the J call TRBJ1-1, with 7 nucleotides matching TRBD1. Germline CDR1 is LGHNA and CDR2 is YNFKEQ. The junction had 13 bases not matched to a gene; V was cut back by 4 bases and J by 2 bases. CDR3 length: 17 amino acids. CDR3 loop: CASSPYSLRTGNTEAFF. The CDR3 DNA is TGTGCCAGCAGCCCCTACAGCCTCCGGACAGGAAACACTGAAGCTTTCTTT.

The CDR3 nucleotides read TGTGCCACGATACCGGGACAGGCCAACTATGGCTACACCTTC. It encodes CATIPGQANYGYTF. This chain joins TRBV10-3 and TRBJ1-2, with 8 nucleotides matching TRBD1. The germline V gene encodes CDR1 ENHRY and CDR2 SYGVKD. The CDR3 is 14 amino acids. With 10 bases clipped from V and 2 bases from J, the junction kept 9 bases outside the gene matches.

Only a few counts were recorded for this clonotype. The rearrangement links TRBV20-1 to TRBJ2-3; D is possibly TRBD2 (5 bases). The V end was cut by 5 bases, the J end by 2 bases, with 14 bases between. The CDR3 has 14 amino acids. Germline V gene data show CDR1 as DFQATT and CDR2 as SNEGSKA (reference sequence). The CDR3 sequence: CSAPIAGITDTQYF. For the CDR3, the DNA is TGCAGTGCTCCCATCGCCGGGATCACAGATACGCAGTATTTT.

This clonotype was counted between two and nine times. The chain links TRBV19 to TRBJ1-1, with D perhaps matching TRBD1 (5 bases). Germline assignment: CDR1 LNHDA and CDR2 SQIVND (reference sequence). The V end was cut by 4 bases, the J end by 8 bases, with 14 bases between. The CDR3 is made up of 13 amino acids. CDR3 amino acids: CASSTPREAEAFF. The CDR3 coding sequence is TGTGCCAGTAGTACCCCCAGGGAGGCGGAAGCTTTCTTT.

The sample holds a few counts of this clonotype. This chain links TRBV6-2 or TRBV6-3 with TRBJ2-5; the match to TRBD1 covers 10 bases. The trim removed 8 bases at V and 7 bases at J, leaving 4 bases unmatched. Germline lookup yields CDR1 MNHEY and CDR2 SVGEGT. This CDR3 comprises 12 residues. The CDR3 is CASGTGATTQYF. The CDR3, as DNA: TGTGCCAGCGGGACAGGGGCTACGACCCAGTACTTC.

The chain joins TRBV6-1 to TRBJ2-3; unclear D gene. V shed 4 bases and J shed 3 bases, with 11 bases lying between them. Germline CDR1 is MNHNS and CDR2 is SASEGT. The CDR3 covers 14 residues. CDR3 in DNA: TGTGCCAGCAGTGCATTTGGGGAAACAGATACGCAGTATTTT. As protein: CASSAFGETDTQYF.

CDR3 coding DNA: TGTGCCAGCAGCGTCAAGGGACACTCCCTTGATGAGCAGTTCTTC. This encodes CASSVKGHSLDEQFF. The V call is TRBV9, the J call TRBJ2-1; a possible D gene is TRBD1 (6 bases). This CDR3 contains 15 residues. V lost 2 bases and J 8 bases, leaving 17 bases between the germline ends. Germline V gene data show CDR1 as SGDLS and CDR2 as YYNGEE.

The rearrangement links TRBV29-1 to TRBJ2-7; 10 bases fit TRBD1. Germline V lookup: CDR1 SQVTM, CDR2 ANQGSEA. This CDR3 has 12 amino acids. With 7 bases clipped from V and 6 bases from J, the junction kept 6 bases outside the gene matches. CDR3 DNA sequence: TGCAGCGGACAGGGGGCGCTTTTCGAGCAGTACTTC. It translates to CSGQGALFEQYF.

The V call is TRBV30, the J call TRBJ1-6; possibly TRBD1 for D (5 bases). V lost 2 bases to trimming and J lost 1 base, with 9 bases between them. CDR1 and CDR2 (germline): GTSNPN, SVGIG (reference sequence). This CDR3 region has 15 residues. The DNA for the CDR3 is TGTGCCTGGAGTCCGGGGGAGTCCTATAATTCACCCCTCCACTTT. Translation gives CAWSPGESYNSPLHF.

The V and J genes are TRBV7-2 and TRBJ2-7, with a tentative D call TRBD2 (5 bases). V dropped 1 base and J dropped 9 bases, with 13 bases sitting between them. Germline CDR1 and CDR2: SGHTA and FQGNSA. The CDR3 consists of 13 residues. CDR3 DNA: TGTGCCAGCAGCTTAGATATCAGCGCGGGGCAGTACTTC. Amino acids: CASSLDISAGQYF.

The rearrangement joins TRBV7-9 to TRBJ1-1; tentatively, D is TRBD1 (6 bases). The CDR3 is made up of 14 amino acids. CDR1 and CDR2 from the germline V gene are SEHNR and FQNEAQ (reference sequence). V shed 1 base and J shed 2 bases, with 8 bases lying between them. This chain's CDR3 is CASSLGDTNTEAFF. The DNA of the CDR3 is TGTGCCAGCAGCTTAGGGGACACCAACACTGAAGCTTTCTTT.

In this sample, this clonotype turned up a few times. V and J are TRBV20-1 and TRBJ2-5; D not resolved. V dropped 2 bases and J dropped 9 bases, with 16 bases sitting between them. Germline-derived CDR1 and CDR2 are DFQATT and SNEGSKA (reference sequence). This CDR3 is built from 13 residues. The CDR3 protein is CSARPASGWSQYF. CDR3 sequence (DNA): TGCAGTGCTAGACCAGCATCGGGCTGGTCCCAGTACTTC.

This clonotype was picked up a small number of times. The CDR3 is CATTSGAPADEQYF. CDR3 in DNA: TGTGCCACCACCTCCGGGGCACCGGCGGACGAGCAGTACTTC. The chain carries TRBV7-8 and TRBJ2-7; either TRBD1 or TRBD2 may supply D (5 bases each). The CDR3 runs 14 residues. Per germline, CDR1 SGHVS and CDR2 FQNEAQ. Trimming stripped 10 bases from V and 5 bases from J, with 21 bases between.